Following are 2 T cell receptor beta chains from one sample sequenced in a study of CD8 T cells in ankylosing spondylitis. TCRdb analysed the 5' RACE reads with MiXCR anew, one entry per CDR3 protein. The sample shows about 120,000 distinct CDR3 sequences, roughly 13% of them seen only once. Material for sequencing was blood, either unsorted or a sorted T cell fraction (not recorded which). The receptors originated from a female donor with ankylosing spondylitis or in good health (not recorded which).

The table lists this clonotype with a few counts. The chain has TRBV5-1 and TRBJ2-2; no firm D call. This CDR3 contains 16 residues. Germline V CDR1 and CDR2: SGHRS, YFSETQ. Trimming cost V 4 bases and J 5 bases, with 18 bases left between them. The CDR3 nucleotides read TGCGCCAGCAGCATCTCACGGCTCTTGGGTACCGGGGAGCTGTTTTTT. Its protein product is CASSISRLLGTGELFF.

This clonotype was counted ten times or more. The chain has TRBV7-9 and TRBJ2-1, with D possibly TRBD2 on 5 matching bases. The CDR3 contains 15 residues. Germline V gene sequence: CDR1 SEHNR, CDR2 FQNEAQ (reference sequence). V was trimmed by 1 base and J by 5 bases, leaving 12 bases between them. CDR3 nucleotide sequence: TGTGCCAGCAGCTTAGTGGAGGTGCGGGACAATGAGCAGTTCTTC. Its translation is CASSLVEVRDNEQFF.